This T cell receptor beta chain was identified in a study of T cell changes during pregnancy in multiple sclerosis (dated by TCRdb to between 2018 and 2021). About the full investigation: In women with multiple sclerosis, the researchers looked at how the T cell repertoire shifted as pregnancy progressed.

Looking up the germline V gene (reference sequence) yields CDR1 MNHNY and CDR2 SVGAGI. The CDR3, from cysteine to phenylalanine, totals 14 residues. The read is trimmed to its CDR3 DNA, 42 bases read in frame from base 1. Compared with germline, V lacks 6 bases and J lacks 5 bases; bases without a gene match: 8. Receptor libraries were prepared by the immunoSEQ multiplex PCR assay. As stored in TCRdb, this immuneACCESS dataset retains in-frame rearrangements with V and J assigned. A fraction of the clones does not appear; measured against another copy, unresolved V genes explain less than half of the discrepancy, and the remainder lacks a known reason. The sample table records roughly 35,000 clones; about 91% of these occur just once. The top ten clonotypes cover 0.45% to 0.5% of the sample. Details on this clone: Which antigen it targets is not known. There are no base qualities to consult, and no much larger clone falls within one base.

The sequenced sample was CD4+ T cells from peripheral blood mononuclear cells, obtained after pregnancy. This clonotype was sampled from a female donor with multiple sclerosis, enrolled in a pregnancy study. The rearranged chain carries TRBV6-6 and TRBJ1-2; TRBD1 fits 8 bases in the junction. The CDR3 sequence is CASSETGEFYGYTF. The nucleotide sequence is TGTGCCAGCAGCGAGACAGGGGAATTTTATGGCTACACCTTC.